This T cell receptor (beta chain) was profiled in a study of T cells in Graves' hyperthyroidism and ophthalmopathy. Notes on this clonotype: Its matching antigen is unknown.

What was amplified from RNA transcripts were TCR beta CDR3 regions. Using the HTBI primer set, a first-round RT-PCR was run on the TCR CDR3. Using its own MiXCR run on the multiplex PCR reads, TCRdb lists one record per CDR3 protein. The sample includes approximately 150,000 distinct CDR3 sequences, about 9.4% of them seen just once. CDR3 length: 15 amino acids. Germline V gene lookup returns CDR1 SGDLS and CDR2 YYNGEE. Trimming at V came to 4 bases and at J to 4 bases, leaving 7 bases not matched to a gene. Whole-study findings and limits: Among clonotypes expanded in thyroid above 0.001, most were also found in blood.

V is TRBV9 and J is TRBJ2-1; 8 positions match TRBD2. This clonotype was obtained from a woman between 18 and 29 years old with Graves' hyperthyroidism that later progressed to Graves' ophthalmopathy. The sequenced sample was blood. The CDR3 DNA reads TGTGCCAGCAGCCTTAGCGGGGTTGGGTACAATGAGCAGTTCTTC. It specifies CASSLSGVGYNEQFF.